Here is one TCR beta chain with its context. Its antigen is not known. TCRdb itself ran the 5' RACE reads through MiXCR, one entry per CDR3 protein. Here the sample spans fewer than 450,000 distinct CDR3 sequences, roughly 26% being singletons. The data stem from a study of T-cell memory formation after mild COVID-19. Broader study findings: Second-wave clones with a day 37 peak had unconfirmed SARS-CoV-2 specificity.

The CDR3 spans 13 residues. V was shortened by 0 bases and J by 8 bases, with 11 bases between the two germline ends. The germline V gene has CDR1 SGHRS and CDR2 YFSETQ. The origin of this receptor is an adult woman who had mild COVID-19 (a few samples of this study predate the infection). Cell type and time point are not known. The rearrangement uses TRBV5-1 and TRBJ1-1; D remains unclear. The source material was PBMCs or a T cell subset sorted from them (not recorded which). Written as DNA, the CDR3 is TGCGCCAGCAGCTTGGGAGGGAAGGTCGAAGCTTTCTTT. Its translation: CASSLGGKVEAFF.